A selection of T cell receptor beta chains follows, all from one sample in a study of sequential checkpoint blockade in melanoma. TCRdb's copy holds only in-frame clones and misses some; the assay was immunoSEQ multiplex PCR. Of some 10,000 clones listed, 73% are singletons. Material: CD8+ T cells sorted from blood (inferred from file names), obtained from a patient given nivolumab and ipilimumab in sequence. The receptors were sampled from a human donor with melanoma. Each CDR3 is given with its conserved first and last residue. Each record gives: V gene, J gene, D gene, clone size, CDR3 DNA, CDR3 protein. D genes are given only for firm matches. For some rows the clone size is stated as once, few or many, or as a class when expanded; others skip it.

>TRBV4-3|TRBJ1-1|TRBD1|few
TGCGCCAGCAGCCCTGGTCCAGGGGGAACTGAAGCTTTCTTT
CASSPGPGGTEAFF
>TRBV27|TRBJ1-6|-|-
TGTGCCAGCCGGGACTTCCTCAGCTCCTATAATTCACCCCTCCACTTT
CASRDFLSSYNSPLHF
>TRBV7-9|TRBJ2-5|-|-
TGTGCCAGCAGCCCCGGACCGGGACAGACTAGAGAGACCCAGTACTTC
CASSPGPGQTRETQYF
>TRBV9|TRBJ2-7|TRBD2|once
TGTGCCAGCAGTGCTAGCGGGACAAACTCCTACGAGCAGTACTTC
CASSASGTNSYEQYF
>TRBV7-8|TRBJ2-3|TRBD1|-
TGTGCCAGCAGCTTGAACAGGGGGACAGATACGCAGTATTTT
CASSLNRGTDTQYF
>TRBV6-6|TRBJ2-2|-|-
TGTGCCAGCAGTTACTCGACTTCCGGGGAGCTGTTTTTT
CASSYSTSGELFF
>TRBV9|TRBJ1-1|TRBD1|-
TGTGCCAGCAGCGTCGGGACAGGCCAGATCGGGAACACTGAAGCTTTCTTT
CASSVGTGQIGNTEAFF
>TRBV7-8|TRBJ2-2|-|-
TGTGCCAGCAGCCGGACTAGGGGGACCGGGGAGCTGTTTTTT
CASSRTRGTGELFF
>TRBV28|TRBJ2-2|-|-
TGTGCCAGCAAGGGAGACAGGGAGGCCGGGGAGCTGTTTTTT
CASKGDREAGELFF
>TRBV5-1|TRBJ2-3|-|-
TGCGCCAGCAGCGCCCCGACTAGTCCCCGCACAGATACGCAGTATTTT
CASSAPTSPRTDTQYF
>TRBV5-1|TRBJ1-2|TRBD1|-
TGCGCCAGCAGCTTGGATGACAGGGATAACTATGGCTACACCTTC
CASSLDDRDNYGYTF
>TRBV29-1|TRBJ2-2|-|-
TGCAGCGTCGAACCTCAGGGCGGCGGGGAGCTGTTTTTT
CSVEPQGGGELFF
>TRBV7-9|TRBJ2-7|TRBD1|-
TGTGCCAGCAGCTCGGGACAGATGAGGGCCTACGAGCAGTACTTC
CASSSGQMRAYEQYF
>TRBV5-1|TRBJ2-7|-|-
TGCGCCAGCAGCTTGTCCAACGAGCAGTACTTC
CASSLSNEQYF
>TRBV6-4|TRBJ2-7|TRBD1|few
TGTGCCAGCAGTGACACACCGGGACAGGGTGCTAGGGAGCAGTACTTC
CASSDTPGQGAREQYF
>TRBV5-6|TRBJ1-4|-|few
TGTGCCAGCAGCTTGTGGGCCCCGGATGAAAAACTGTTTTTT
CASSLWAPDEKLFF
>TRBV27|TRBJ1-2|-|-
TGTGCCAGCAGTTCCGGCGGTAACTATGGCTACACCTTC
CASSSGGNYGYTF
>TRBV5-4|TRBJ1-3|TRBD1|-
TGTGCCAGCAGCTCCCACCCCCGACAGGGGAACTCTGGAAACACCATATATTTT
CASSSHPRQGNSGNTIYF
>TRBV7-9|TRBJ2-3|-|-
TGTGCCAGCAGCTTTGGACTAACTAGCACAGATACGCAGTATTTT
CASSFGLTSTDTQYF
>TRBV19|TRBJ2-2|-|-
TGTGCCAGTTACTCAGGAGGGACCGGGGAGCTGTTTTTT
CASYSGGTGELFF
>TRBV4-1|TRBJ2-2|-|-
TGCGCCAGCAGCCAAGGGCTGACCGCGGTAGGGGAGCTGTTTTTT
CASSQGLTAVGELFF
>TRBV9|TRBJ1-3|-|once
TGTGCCAGCGGACCCCCCGAGGGCGCTGGAAACACCATATATTTT
CASGPPEGAGNTIYF
>TRBV11-2|TRBJ1-2|-|-
TGTGCCAGCAGCTTCGGCGGGTTCGGCTATGGCTACACCTTC
CASSFGGFGYGYTF
>TRBV9|TRBJ1-2|-|-
TGTGCCAGCAGCGTAGAAGGTACAGTCTACGATGGCTACACCTTC
CASSVEGTVYDGYTF
>TRBV9|TRBJ1-3|TRBD1|-
TGTGCCAGCAGCGACCGGACAGGGAGCTCTGGAAACACCATATATTTT
CASSDRTGSSGNTIYF
>TRBV2|TRBJ2-1|TRBD2|-
TGTGCCAGCAACGTCGCGGGAGGGCCCGGCAATGAGCAGTTCTTC
CASNVAGGPGNEQFF
>TRBV5-1|TRBJ1-1|TRBD1|-
TGCGCCAGCAGCTCCAGACAGGGATACACTGAAGCTTTCTTT
CASSSRQGYTEAFF
>TRBV30|TRBJ2-1|-|-
TGTGCCTGGAGTGTACTAGCTCTATACAATGAGCAGTTCTTC
CAWSVLALYNEQFF
>TRBV5-1|TRBJ2-1|TRBD2|-
TGCGCCAGCAGCTTGGATCCTAGCGGAATCTCCTACAATGAGCAGTTCTTC
CASSLDPSGISYNEQFF
>TRBV2|TRBJ2-1|TRBD2|medium-sized
TGTGCCAGCAGAGTTGACAGCGGGGGGGCCAATGAGCAGTTCTTC
CASRVDSGGANEQFF
>TRBV27|TRBJ2-7|-|-
TGTGCCAGCAGTCCTGGACAGCGGTACGAGCAGTACTTC
CASSPGQRYEQYF
>TRBV6-5|TRBJ2-7|-|-
TGTGCCAGCAGTACGCGGGACAGAGCCCCCTATGGGCAGTACTTC
CASSTRDRAPYGQYF
>TRBV5-1|TRBJ2-3|-|-
TGCGCCACCCACGGGGAACCCACAGATACGCAGTATTTT
CATHGEPTDTQYF
>TRBV6-5|TRBJ1-5|-|-
TGTGCCAGCAGCACCGGGATTCATCAGCCCCAGCATTTT
CASSTGIHQPQHF
>TRBV2|TRBJ1-2|-|-
TGTGCCAGCAGTGAAGGCAGGGGCTCTATCTATGGCTACACCTTC
CASSEGRGSIYGYTF
>TRBV27|TRBJ2-7|TRBD1|few
TGTGCCAGCAGTTCGACAGGGTGGGACGAGCAGTACTTC
CASSSTGWDEQYF
>TRBV6-1|TRBJ2-7|-|-
TGTGCCAGCAGTGAAGAGGACAGTGACTCCTACGAGCAGTACTTC
CASSEEDSDSYEQYF
>TRBV27|TRBJ1-5|TRBD1|once
TGTGCCAGCAGTTCCCTCCGGGACAGGGGCGATCAGCCCCAGCATTTT
CASSSLRDRGDQPQHF
>TRBV9|TRBJ2-7|-|-
TGTGCCAGCAGCTCCGGACAGGGAGGGGTGTCCTACGAGCAGTACTTC
CASSSGQGGVSYEQYF
>TRBV6-5|TRBJ2-1|-|few
TGTGCCAGCAGTTACGGGGGGTTAGCCTACAATGAGCAGTTCTTC
CASSYGGLAYNEQFF
>TRBV7-8|TRBJ2-3|-|-
TGTGCCAGCAGCTTAGTATCGCCGGGGGTGAAAGATACGCAGTATTTT
CASSLVSPGVKDTQYF
>TRBV9|TRBJ2-2|TRBD1|once
TGTGCCAGCAGCCCCCTGGCAGGGGGCATGGGCGGGGAGCTGTTTTTT
CASSPLAGGMGGELFF
>TRBV5-1|TRBJ2-7|-|-
TGCGCCAGCAGCTTGGTGGTCGGCGGGTACGAGCAGTACTTC
CASSLVVGGYEQYF
>TRBV27|TRBJ1-5|-|-
TGTGCCAGCAGTTTCCCTACGGGGAGGGAAGTCAATCAGCCCCAGCATTTT
CASSFPTGREVNQPQHF
>TRBV6-4|TRBJ2-1|TRBD1|-
TGTGCCAGCAGTGATGGGGACTTGACAGGGGGCAATGAGCAGTTCTTC
CASSDGDLTGGNEQFF
>TRBV4-3|TRBJ2-6|TRBD2|-
TGCGCCAGCAGCCAGCCCGGACTAGCGGGAGGGCCTGGGGCCAACGTCCTGACTTTC
CASSQPGLAGGPGANVLTF
>TRBV27|TRBJ1-1|-|-
TGTGCCAGCAGTTTATACCGGGACTGGAACGGGAACACTGAAGCTTTCTTT
CASSLYRDWNGNTEAFF
>TRBV19|TRBJ1-5|-|-
TGTGCCAGTAGTGAGACTCAGTCGGAGCTCAATCAGCCCCAGCATTTT
CASSETQSELNQPQHF
>TRBV4-2|TRBJ2-7|TRBD2|-
TGTGCCAGCAGCCAAGATCTAGCGGGAGGTATTAGCGAGCAGTACTTC
CASSQDLAGGISEQYF
>TRBV29-1|TRBJ2-1|-|-
TGCAGCGTTTCTCGGGTGGGTGATGAGCAGTTCTTC
CSVSRVGDEQFF